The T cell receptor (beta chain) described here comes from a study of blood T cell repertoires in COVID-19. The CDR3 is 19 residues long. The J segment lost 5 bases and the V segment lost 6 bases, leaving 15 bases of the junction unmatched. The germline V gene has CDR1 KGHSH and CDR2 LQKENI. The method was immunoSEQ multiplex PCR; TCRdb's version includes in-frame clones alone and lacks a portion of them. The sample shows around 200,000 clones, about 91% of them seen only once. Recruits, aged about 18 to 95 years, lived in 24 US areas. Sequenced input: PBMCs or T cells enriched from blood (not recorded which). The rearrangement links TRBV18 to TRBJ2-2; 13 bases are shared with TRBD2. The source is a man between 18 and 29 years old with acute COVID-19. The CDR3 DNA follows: TGTGCCAGCTCCGAGACCGGGACTAGCGGGACCATAGGAACCGGGGAGCTGTTTTTT. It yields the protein CASSETGTSGTIGTGELFF.